Sequencing of this TCR beta chain was carried out in a study of PD-L1 blockade in urothelial cancer. Study-level background: Male sex and bladder-origin urothelial cancer were recorded for twenty-five of 29 patients. Analysis of blood occurred 3 weeks (second dose) and 6 weeks after treatment start. Overall study results and limits: Clonality of blood TCR below the median before treatment predicted better survival. Those with durable benefit had larger increases in tumor-associated blood clones at 3 weeks.

Time point denoted: pretreatment peripheral blood. As for this clone: Its antigen is not identified.

Only in-frame clones appear in the TCRdb table, and some are missing; sequencing was by immunoSEQ multiplex PCR. This sample yields about 52,000 clones, of which about 68% are seen a single time; roughly 3.9% belongs to the top ten. This clonotype was sampled from a man aged 65 to 85 with urothelial cancer. The material was PBMCs, obtained around atezolizumab (anti-PD-L1) treatment.

The CDR3 reads CATSGGGRIAGELFF. The CDR3 region has the DNA TGTGCCACCAGCGGAGGGGGGCGAATCGCCGGGGAGCTGTTTTTT. The rearrangement links TRBV15 to TRBJ2-2, with D possibly being TRBD1 or TRBD2 (6 bases each). CDR1 is LNHNV and CDR2 is YYDKDF in the germline V gene (reference sequence). The CDR3 runs to 15 residues. V was shortened by 5 bases and J by 6 bases, with 16 bases between the two germline ends.